The clone carrying this TCR beta chain was detected once. This specimen comes from a study of blood T cell repertoires in COVID-19. Whole-study context: Whether acute or convalescent, the COVID-19 samples came from the United States, Italy and Spain. The cDNA or gDNA used as material had been derived from T cells, B-cell-depleted T cells, or PBMCs.

The junction had 5 bases not matched to a gene; V was cut back by 3 bases and J by 4 bases. This CDR3 spans 13 amino acids. Germline CDR1 is SQVTM and CDR2 is ANQGSEA. Source study methods: Amplification with reference gene primers provided the estimates of nucleated cell counts. Assay used: immunoSEQ multiplex PCR; TCRdb lists only in-frame clones, some missing. V, J and clone size are taken as reported in that table, and D and trimming were inferred from the DNA itself. The data contain around 160,000 clones, about nine tenths of them seen just once; the ten biggest clones take up roughly 19%. This TCR was recovered from a man aged 60 to 75 with active or convalescent COVID-19. The chain couples TRBV29-1 to TRBJ1-1; 7 bases fit TRBD1. The sample was peripheral blood. This chain's CDR3 is CSVEGDSRTEAFF. In nucleotides, the CDR3 is TGCAGCGTTGAGGGGGACAGTCGCACTGAAGCTTTCTTT. The complete variable domain, with remaining parts taken from reference TRBV29-1 and TRBJ1-1, reads SAVISQKPSRDICQRGTSLTIQCQVDSQVTMMFWYRQQPGQSLTLIATANQGSEATYESGFVIDKFPISRPNLTFSTLTVSNMSPEDSSIYLCSVEGDSRTEAFFGQGTRLTVV.